The rows below give T cell receptor beta chains drawn from one sample of a study of T cell repertoires in cytomegalovirus infection. TCRdb called the reads again in MiXCR, with one record for every CDR3 protein. The sample lists 300,000 to 450,000 distinct CDR3 sequences; over 15% were seen once. The sample taken for sequencing was PBMCs. These receptors originate from a human donor in good health (CMV status not recorded). Some clones in this sample may be carry-over from other donors' samples. Both conserved end residues are part of each CDR3. The D gene is left open where the match is weak. Rows give clone size only sometimes, using once, few, many, or a class for an expanded clone.

>TRBJ2-7|many|.|TRBV23-1
TGCGCCAGCACCACCTCCCACCGACGTAACTCCTACGAGCAGTACTTC
CASTTSHRRNSYEQYF
>TRBJ1-5|many|TRBD1|TRBV7-8
TGTGCCAGCACCAACCCTTGGACAGGGCCGGTTAGCAATCAGCCCCAGCATTTT
CASTNPWTGPVSNQPQHF
>TRBJ1-1|.|.|TRBV10-3
TGTGCCATCAGCCCGGGGGACACTGAAGCTTTCTTT
CAISPGDTEAFF
>TRBJ1-1|.|TRBD1|TRBV20-1
TGCAGTGCAACCCCGCAGGGGGCTGGCACTGAAGCTTTCTTT
CSATPQGAGTEAFF
>TRBJ2-5|few|.|TRBV4-1
TGCGCCAGCAGCGGACCATCCGCGGGAGAGACCCAGTACTTC
CASSGPSAGETQYF
>TRBJ2-5|.|.|TRBV12-3/TRBV12-4
TGTGCCAGCAGGAGGGGTCGCGTAGAGACCCAGTACTTC
CASRRGRVETQYF
>TRBJ1-2|.|.|TRBV6-2/TRBV6-3
TGTGCCAGCAGTTACTCCGGACGCCGTTTCCCCACCTTC
CASSYSGRRFPTF
>TRBJ2-3|.|TRBD1|TRBV5-1
TGCGCCAGCAGCAAGGCTCAGGGGGTAGATACGCAGTATTTT
CASSKAQGVDTQYF
>TRBJ1-6|.|.|TRBV11-2
TGTGCCAGCAGCTATACAGGGAACCTTTCACCCCTCCACTTT
CASSYTGNLSPLHF
>TRBJ2-1|few|.|TRBV6-1
TGTGCCAGCAGTGGCCAGGGGATTAGAAATCTACACAATGAGCAGTTCTTC
CASSGQGIRNLHNEQFF
>TRBJ1-4|.|.|TRBV5-1
TGCGCCAGCAGCCCAGACGGCCAGGGAGGGCCTGAAAAACTGTTTTTT
CASSPDGQGGPEKLFF
>TRBJ2-5|few|TRBD2|TRBV20-1
TGCAGTGCTCCCCCAGCGGGGGGCGTGGAGACCCAGTACTTC
CSAPPAGGVETQYF
>TRBJ2-4|few|.|TRBV6-2/TRBV6-3
TGTGCCAGCACATTAAGGCGGGATCGGGGAAACATTCAGTACTTC
CASTLRRDRGNIQYF
>TRBJ2-1|.|TRBD2|TRBV5-1
TGCGCCAGCAGCTTGGTCCCTAGCGGGGCTGAGCAGTTCTTC
CASSLVPSGAEQFF
>TRBJ2-3|many|.|TRBV7-2
TGTGCCAGCACCCCGGCGCCTCGGGAGATTGGTAATACGCAGTATTTT
CASTPAPREIGNTQYF
>TRBJ2-7|few|TRBD1|TRBV4-3
TGCGCCAGCAGCCAACGACAGGGGAGCGAGCAGTACTTC
CASSQRQGSEQYF
>TRBJ1-1|.|.|TRBV4-3
TGCGCCAGCAGCCAAGAACCGCGGACTGAAGCTTTCTTT
CASSQEPRTEAFF
>TRBJ1-6|many|TRBD1|TRBV7-2
TGTGCCAGCAGCCCCGGGACAGGGATCACTTCACCCCTCCACTTT
CASSPGTGITSPLHF
>TRBJ2-6|few|.|TRBV18
TGTGCCAGCTCACCGATCCTTGGAGGAGGGGCCAACGTCCTGACTTTC
CASSPILGGGANVLTF
>TRBJ2-5|.|.|TRBV5-5
TGTGCCAGCAGCTTGGAAGGTCCTGAGACCCAGTACTTC
CASSLEGPETQYF
>TRBJ2-1|.|.|TRBV19
TGTGCCAGTACCCCGTCCGGGGTAATGAGGCAGTTCTTC
CASTPSGVMRQFF
>TRBJ2-2|few|TRBD2|TRBV6-1
TGTGCCAGCAGTGGCCTAGCGGGAGACACCGGGGAGCTGTTTTTT
CASSGLAGDTGELFF
>TRBJ2-1|.|TRBD2|TRBV7-9
TGTGCCAGCAGCCCGACGACTAGCGGGAGAGGTAATGAGCAGTTCTTC
CASSPTTSGRGNEQFF
>TRBJ1-1|.|.|TRBV24-1
TGTGCCACCAGTGATTTGGGACTGGAGGGAAATAAAGAGGCTTTCTTT
CATSDLGLEGNKEAFF
>TRBJ2-3|few|.|TRBV5-5
TGTGCCAGCAGCTTCGGGGGGCAGGCAAGTGATACGCAGTATTTT
CASSFGGQASDTQYF
>TRBJ2-5|many|TRBD2|TRBV7-8
TGTGCCAGCAGCACTCGACTAGCGGGAGTCTTAGGAGAGACCCAGTACTTC
CASSTRLAGVLGETQYF
>TRBJ2-2|.|.|TRBV7-2
TGTGCCAGCACCCGATTGGGGAACACCGGGGAGCTGTTTTTT
CASTRLGNTGELFF
>TRBJ2-1|.|TRBD2|TRBV5-1
TGCGCCAGCAGCGAAACTAGCGGGGTCGTGAGTGAGCAGTTCTTC
CASSETSGVVSEQFF
>TRBJ2-7|.|.|TRBV28
TGTGCCAGCAGTTTACTCGGGGGCCGAGGGGAGCAGTACTTC
CASSLLGGRGEQYF
>TRBJ1-2|few|TRBD1|TRBV6-5
TGTGCCAGCAGTTACTCGATCCCGGGACAGATAGCTAACTATGGCTACACCTTC
CASSYSIPGQIANYGYTF
>TRBJ1-2|few|TRBD1|TRBV6-1
TGTGCCAGCAGTATACGGGACAGGGCCGAGGGCTACACCTTC
CASSIRDRAEGYTF
>TRBJ2-5|.|.|TRBV12-3/TRBV12-4
TGTGCCAGCAGTCCAAGCAGGGGCCAAGAGACCCAGTACTTC
CASSPSRGQETQYF